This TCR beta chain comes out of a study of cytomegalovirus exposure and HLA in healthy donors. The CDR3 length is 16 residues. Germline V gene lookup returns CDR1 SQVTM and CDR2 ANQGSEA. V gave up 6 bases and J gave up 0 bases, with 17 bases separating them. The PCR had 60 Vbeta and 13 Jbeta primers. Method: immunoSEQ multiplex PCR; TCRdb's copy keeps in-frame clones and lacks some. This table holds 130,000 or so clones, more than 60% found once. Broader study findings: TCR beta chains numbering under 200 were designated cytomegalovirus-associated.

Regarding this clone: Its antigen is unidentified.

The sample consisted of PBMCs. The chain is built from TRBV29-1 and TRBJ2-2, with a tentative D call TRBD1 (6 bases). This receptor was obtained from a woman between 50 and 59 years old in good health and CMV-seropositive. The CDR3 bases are TGCAGCGTCCGTACCCAGGGGTTAACGAACACCGGGGAGCTGTTTTTT. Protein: CSVRTQGLTNTGELFF.